The next 5 T cell receptor beta chains were all read from a single sample in a study of CD4 T cells in relation to SARS-CoV-2 and coronaviruses. Antigen specificity for these receptors is unknown. Sequencing was performed with immunoSEQ multiplex PCR; in TCRdb, only in-frame clones are kept and a portion is missing. The sample lists some 30,000 clones, around three quarters occurring once. Unexposed donor CD4+ T cells date from about 2011-2019, before the COVID-19 pandemic. Isolation of CD4+ T cells took place after nine to ten days in culture. Source material: CD4+ T cells from PBMCs, cultured in vitro. The receptors were gathered from a human donor in good health.

This chain links TRBV7-2 with TRBJ2-1; D is unresolved. V lost 6 bases and J 7 bases, leaving 13 bases between the germline ends. The CDR3 contains 13 residues. The germline V gene has CDR1 SGHTA and CDR2 FQGNSA. The CDR3 nucleotides read TGTGCCAGCAGTAGAACCCTTCGGAATGAGCAGTTCTTC. This codes for CASSRTLRNEQFF.

This sequence joins TRBV5-1 and TRBJ2-1; 9 bases align to TRBD2. V dropped 3 bases and J dropped 2; count of bases not matched to a gene: 6. CDR3 size: 16 residues. CDR1 and CDR2 from the germline V gene are SGHRS and YFSETQ. CDR3: CASSSDSGRAYNEQFF. For the CDR3, the DNA is TGCGCCAGCAGCTCTGATAGCGGGAGAGCCTACAATGAGCAGTTCTTC.

The chain recombines TRBV19 with TRBJ2-2; TRBD2 matches 8 bases. The CDR3 spans 16 residues. The J segment lost 2 bases and the V segment lost 7 bases, leaving 9 bases of the junction unmatched. From germline, CDR1 is LNHDA and CDR2 SQIVND (reference sequence). The CDR3 is CASIAQLAGNTGELFF. The CDR3 DNA reads TGTGCCAGTATCGCCCAGTTAGCGGGAAACACCGGGGAGCTGTTTTTT.

The chain joins TRBV5-1 to TRBJ1-2; 9 bases are a match to TRBD1. Per the germline V gene, CDR1 is SGHRS and CDR2 is YFSETQ. This CDR3 is built from 13 residues. Trimming at V came to 2 bases and at J to 8 bases, leaving 4 bases not matched to a gene. This chain's CDR3 is CASSLQGAEGYTF. CDR3 DNA sequence: TGCGCCAGCAGCTTACAGGGGGCGGAGGGCTACACCTTC.

The chain uses TRBV6-6 and TRBJ1-3; D remains unclear. The CDR3 length is 12 residues. Trimming pared 6 bases from V and 5 bases from J, leaving 8 bases between. The germline V gene encodes CDR1 MNHNY and CDR2 SVGAGI (reference sequence). The CDR3 region is CASRRERNTIYF. The DNA of the CDR3 is TGTGCCAGCAGGCGGGAAAGAAACACCATATATTTT.